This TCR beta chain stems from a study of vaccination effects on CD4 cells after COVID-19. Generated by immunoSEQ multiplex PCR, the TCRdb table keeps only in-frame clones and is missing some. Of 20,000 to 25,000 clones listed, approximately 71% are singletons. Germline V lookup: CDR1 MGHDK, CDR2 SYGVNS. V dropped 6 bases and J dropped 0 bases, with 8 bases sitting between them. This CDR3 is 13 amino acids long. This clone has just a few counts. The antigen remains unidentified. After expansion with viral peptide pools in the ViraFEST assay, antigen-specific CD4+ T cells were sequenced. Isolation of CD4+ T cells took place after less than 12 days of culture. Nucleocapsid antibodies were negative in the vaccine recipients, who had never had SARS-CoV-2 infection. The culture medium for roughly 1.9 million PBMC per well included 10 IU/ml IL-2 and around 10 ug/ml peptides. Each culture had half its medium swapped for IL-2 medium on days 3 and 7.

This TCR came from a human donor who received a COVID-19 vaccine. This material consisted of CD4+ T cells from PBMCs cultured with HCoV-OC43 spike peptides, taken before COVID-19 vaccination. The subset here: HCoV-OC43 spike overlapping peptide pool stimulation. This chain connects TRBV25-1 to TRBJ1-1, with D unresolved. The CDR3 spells CASSSGLNTEAFF. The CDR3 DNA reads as TGTGCCAGCAGCTCGGGGTTGAACACTGAAGCTTTCTTT.